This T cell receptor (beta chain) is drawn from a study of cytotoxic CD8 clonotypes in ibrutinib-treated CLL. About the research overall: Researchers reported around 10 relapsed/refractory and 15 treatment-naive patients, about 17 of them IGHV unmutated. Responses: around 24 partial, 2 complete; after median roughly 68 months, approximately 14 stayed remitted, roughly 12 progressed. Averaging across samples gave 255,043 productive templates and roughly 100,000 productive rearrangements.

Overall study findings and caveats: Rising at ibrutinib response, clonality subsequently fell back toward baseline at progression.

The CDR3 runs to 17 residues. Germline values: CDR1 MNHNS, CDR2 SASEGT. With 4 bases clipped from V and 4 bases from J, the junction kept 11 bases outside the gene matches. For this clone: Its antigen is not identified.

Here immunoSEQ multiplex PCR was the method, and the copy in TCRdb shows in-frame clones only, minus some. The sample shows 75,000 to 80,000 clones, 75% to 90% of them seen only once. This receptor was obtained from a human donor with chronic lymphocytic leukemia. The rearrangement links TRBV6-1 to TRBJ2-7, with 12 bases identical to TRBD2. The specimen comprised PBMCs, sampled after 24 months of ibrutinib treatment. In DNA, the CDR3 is TGTGCCAGCAGTGGGGGGACGACTAGCGGGAGTTCTTACGAGCAGTACTTC. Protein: CASSGGTTSGSSYEQYF.